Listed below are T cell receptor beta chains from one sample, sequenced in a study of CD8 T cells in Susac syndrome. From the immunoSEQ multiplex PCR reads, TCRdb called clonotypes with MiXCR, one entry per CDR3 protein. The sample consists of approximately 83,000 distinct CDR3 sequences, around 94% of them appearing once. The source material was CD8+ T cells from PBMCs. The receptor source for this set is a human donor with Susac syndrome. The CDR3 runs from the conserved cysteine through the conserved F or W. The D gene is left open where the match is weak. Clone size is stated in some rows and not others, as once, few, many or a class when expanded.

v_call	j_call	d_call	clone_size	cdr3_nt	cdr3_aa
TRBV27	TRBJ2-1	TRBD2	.	TGTGCCAGCAGTTTTGGCCTAGCGGGAGCAGCTGAGCAGTTCTTC	CASSFGLAGAAEQFF
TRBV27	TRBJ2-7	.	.	TGTGCCAGCAGCCACCTCGCCTCGTTTAGCGAGCAGTACTTC	CASSHLASFSEQYF
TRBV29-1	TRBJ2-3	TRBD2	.	TGCAGCGTTGAAGGCCTAGCGGGAGTTGGAGATACGCAGTATTTT	CSVEGLAGVGDTQYF
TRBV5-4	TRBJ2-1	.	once	TGTGCCAGCAGCACAGACAGGTCGGACAATGAGCAGTTCTTC	CASSTDRSDNEQFF
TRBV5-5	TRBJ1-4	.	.	TGTGCCAGCAGCTTGGGCGCCTCGGGAGAAAAACTGTTTTTT	CASSLGASGEKLFF
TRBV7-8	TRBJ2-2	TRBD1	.	TGTGCCAGCAGCATCTCGGGACAGGGGGTTATCGCCGGGGAGCTGTTTTTT	CASSISGQGVIAGELFF
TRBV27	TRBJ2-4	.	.	TGTGCCAGCAGTGCACAGGGCCAGGCTAAAAACATTCAGTACTTC	CASSAQGQAKNIQYF
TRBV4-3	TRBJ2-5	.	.	TGCGCCAGCAGCCAAGATTTTCGGCCTCAAGAGACCCAGTACTTC	CASSQDFRPQETQYF
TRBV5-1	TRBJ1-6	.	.	TGCGCCAGCAGCTTGGAATGGCCTCCGGCGGATAATTCACCCCTCCACTTT	CASSLEWPPADNSPLHF
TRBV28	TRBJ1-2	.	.	TGTGCCACCGGATTTAACTATGGCTACACCTTC	CATGFNYGYTF
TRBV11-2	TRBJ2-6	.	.	TGTGCCAGCAGCTTATTCTTGTCTGGGGCCAACGTCCTGACTTTC	CASSLFLSGANVLTF